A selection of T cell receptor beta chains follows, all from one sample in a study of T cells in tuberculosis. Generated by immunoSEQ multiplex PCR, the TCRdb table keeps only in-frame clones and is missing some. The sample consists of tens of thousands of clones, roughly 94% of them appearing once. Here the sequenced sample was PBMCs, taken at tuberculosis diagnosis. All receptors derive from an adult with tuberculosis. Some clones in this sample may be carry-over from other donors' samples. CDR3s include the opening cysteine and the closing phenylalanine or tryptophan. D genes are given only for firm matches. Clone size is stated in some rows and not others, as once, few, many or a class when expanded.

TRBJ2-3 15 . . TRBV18 CASSQQGRDTDTQYF TGTGCCAGCTCACAACAGGGGCGGGACACAGATACGCAGTATTTT
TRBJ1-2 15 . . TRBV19 CASSIRLQVNYGYTF TGTGCCAGTAGTATACGCCTACAGGTGAACTATGGCTACACCTTC
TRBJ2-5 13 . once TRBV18 CASSPQGVETQYF TGTGCCAGCTCACCACAGGGGGTCGAGACCCAGTACTTC
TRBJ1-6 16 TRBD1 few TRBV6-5 CASSYLPGQGHSPLHF TGTGCCAGCAGTTACTTACCGGGACAGGGTCATTCACCCCTCCACTTT
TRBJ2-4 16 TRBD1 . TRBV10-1 CASSGPWTGAKNIQYF TGCGCCAGCAGTGGGCCTTGGACAGGGGCCAAAAACATTCAGTACTTC
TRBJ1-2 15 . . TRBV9 CASSPSPGKNYGYTF TGTGCCAGCAGCCCTAGTCCCGGGAAAAACTATGGCTACACCTTC
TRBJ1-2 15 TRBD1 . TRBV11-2 CASSSNDRGLSGYTF TGTGCCAGCAGCTCGAACGACAGGGGCCTGAGTGGCTACACCTTC
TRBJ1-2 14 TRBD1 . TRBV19 CASSPGQGVGGYTF TGTGCCAGTAGTCCGGGACAGGGGGTTGGCGGCTACACCTTC
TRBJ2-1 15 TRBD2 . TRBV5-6 CASSLIAGAHNEQFF TGTGCCAGCAGCTTGATAGCGGGGGCCCACAATGAGCAGTTCTTC
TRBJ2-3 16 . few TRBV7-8 CASSLVQGKSTDTQYF TGTGCCAGCAGCTTAGTGCAGGGGAAATCTACAGATACGCAGTATTTT
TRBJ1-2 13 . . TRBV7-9 CASSLRGGSGYTF TGTGCCAGCAGCCTAAGGGGAGGATCCGGCTACACCTTC
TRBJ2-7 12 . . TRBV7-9 CASSRDNYEQYF TGTGCCAGCAGCCGGGACAACTACGAGCAGTACTTC
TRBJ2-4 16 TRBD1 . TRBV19 CASSPTGVIAKNIQYF TGTGCCAGTAGTCCAACAGGGGTGATAGCCAAAAACATTCAGTACTTC
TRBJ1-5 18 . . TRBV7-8 CASSLAGSGVGGNQPQHF TGTGCCAGCAGCTTAGCAGGGTCAGGGGTTGGAGGCAATCAGCCCCAGCATTTT
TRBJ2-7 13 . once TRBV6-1 CASRGRSSYEQYF TGTGCCAGCCGCGGTAGGAGCTCCTACGAGCAGTACTTC
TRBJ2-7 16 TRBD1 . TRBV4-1 CASSQRSGTGYYEQYF TGCGCCAGCAGCCAACGCTCCGGGACAGGATACTACGAGCAGTACTTC
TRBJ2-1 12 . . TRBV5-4 CASSRELNEQFF TGTGCCAGCAGCCGAGAGCTCAATGAGCAGTTCTTC
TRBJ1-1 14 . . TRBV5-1 CASSLDFVNTEAFF TGCGCCAGCAGCTTGGATTTCGTGAACACTGAAGCTTTCTTT
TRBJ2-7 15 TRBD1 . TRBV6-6 CASRQRTGETYEQYF TGTGCCAGCAGACAAAGGACAGGCGAGACCTACGAGCAGTACTTC
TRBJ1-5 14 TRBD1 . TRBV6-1 CASRDRISNQPQHF TGTGCCAGCAGGGACAGGATTAGCAATCAGCCCCAGCATTTT
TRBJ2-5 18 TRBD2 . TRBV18 CASSPRTSGGPYQETQYF TGTGCCAGCTCCCCACGGACTAGCGGGGGACCGTACCAAGAGACCCAGTACTTC
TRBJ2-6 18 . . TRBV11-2 CASAPGQTTNSGANVLTF TGTGCCAGCGCCCCCGGACAGACCACAAACTCTGGGGCCAACGTCCTGACTTTC
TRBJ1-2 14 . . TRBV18 CASSKDRVNYGYTF TGTGCCAGCTCAAAGGACAGAGTCAACTATGGCTACACCTTC
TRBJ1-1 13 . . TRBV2 CASRKTLNTEAFF TGTGCCAGCAGAAAGACACTGAACACTGAAGCTTTCTTT
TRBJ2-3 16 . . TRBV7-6 CASSLDQGFSPGTQYF TGTGCCAGCAGCTTAGATCAGGGGTTCTCCCCCGGGACGCAGTATTTT
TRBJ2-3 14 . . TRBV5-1 CASSLVAAGRTQYF TGCGCCAGCAGCTTGGTTGCGGCCGGCAGAACGCAGTATTTT
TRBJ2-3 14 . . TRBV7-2 CASRPRPAGDTQYF TGTGCCAGCAGACCTAGACCGGCGGGAGATACGCAGTATTTT
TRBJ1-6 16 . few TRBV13 CASSSREVSYNSPLHF TGTGCCAGCAGCTCCAGGGAGGTCTCGTATAATTCACCCCTCCACTTT
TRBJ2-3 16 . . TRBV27 CASSLGDNVVTDTQYF TGTGCCAGCAGTCTGGGGGACAACGTCGTCACAGATACGCAGTATTTT
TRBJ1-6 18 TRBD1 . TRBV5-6 CASSFRTGVSSYNSPLHF TGTGCCAGCAGCTTCAGGACAGGTGTTAGCTCCTATAATTCACCCCTCCACTTT
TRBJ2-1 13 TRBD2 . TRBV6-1 CACRLAGGHEQFF TGTGCATGCAGACTAGCGGGGGGGCATGAGCAGTTCTTC
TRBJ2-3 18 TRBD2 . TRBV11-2 CASSLVGGGSFSTDTQYF TGTGCCAGCAGCTTAGTTGGCGGGGGTTCCTTTAGCACAGATACGCAGTATTTT
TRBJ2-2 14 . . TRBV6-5 CASSYQAGPGELFF TGTGCCAGCAGTTACCAGGCGGGCCCCGGGGAGCTGTTTTTT
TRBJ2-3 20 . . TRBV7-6 CASSVTRQRLWGGHTDTQYF TGTGCCAGCAGCGTAACCCGGCAGCGTCTTTGGGGGGGACACACAGATACGCAGTATTTT
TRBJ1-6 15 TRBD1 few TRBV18 CASSSGQGHNSPLHF TGTGCCAGCTCATCGGGACAGGGCCATAATTCACCCCTCCACTTT
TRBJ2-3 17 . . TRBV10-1 CASYFQGSRSLTDTQYF TGCGCCAGCTATTTCCAAGGGAGTAGGTCCCTCACAGATACGCAGTATTTT
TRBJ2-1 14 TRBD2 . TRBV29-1 CSVDPSGGSNEQFF TGCAGCGTTGATCCCAGCGGGGGGTCGAATGAGCAGTTCTTC
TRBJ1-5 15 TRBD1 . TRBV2 CASSEGQAGNQPQHF TGTGCCAGCAGTGAGGGACAGGCTGGGAATCAGCCCCAGCATTTT
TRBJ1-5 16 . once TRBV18 CASSPQNIRSNQPQHF TGTGCCAGCTCACCACAGAACATCCGTAGCAATCAGCCCCAGCATTTT
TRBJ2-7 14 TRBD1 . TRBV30 CAWTSRQGMYEQYF TGTGCCTGGACCTCTCGACAGGGGATGTACGAGCAGTACTTC
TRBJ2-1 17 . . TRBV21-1 CASSKGSQGVRYNEQFF TGTGCCAGCAGCAAGGGGTCTCAGGGGGTTCGCTACAATGAGCAGTTCTTC
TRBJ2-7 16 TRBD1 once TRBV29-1 CSVAETPDREIYEQYF TGCAGCGTTGCCGAGACCCCGGACAGGGAGATTTATGAGCAGTACTTC
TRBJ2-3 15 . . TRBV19 CASSIGGQAQGTQYF TGTGCCAGTAGTATAGGGGGCCAAGCACAAGGTACGCAGTATTTT
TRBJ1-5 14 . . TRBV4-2 CASSQDSAGQPQHF TGTGCCAGCAGCCAAGATTCGGCAGGTCAGCCCCAGCATTTT
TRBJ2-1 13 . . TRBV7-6 CASSFLGYNEQFF TGTGCCAGCAGCTTCCTCGGTTACAATGAGCAGTTCTTC